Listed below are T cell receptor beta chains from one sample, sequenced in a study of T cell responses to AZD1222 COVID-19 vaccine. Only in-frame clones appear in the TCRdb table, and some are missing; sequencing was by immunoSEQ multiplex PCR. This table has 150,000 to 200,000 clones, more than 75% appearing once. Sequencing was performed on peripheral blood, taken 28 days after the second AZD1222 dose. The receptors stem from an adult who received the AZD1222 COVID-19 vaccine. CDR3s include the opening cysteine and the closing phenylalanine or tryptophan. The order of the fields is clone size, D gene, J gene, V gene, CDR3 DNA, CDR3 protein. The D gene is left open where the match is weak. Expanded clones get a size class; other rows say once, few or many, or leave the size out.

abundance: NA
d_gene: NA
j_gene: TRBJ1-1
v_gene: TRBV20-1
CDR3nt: TGCAGTACTCAGAGGGTGGGTGAAGCTTTCTTT
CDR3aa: CSTQRVGEAFF

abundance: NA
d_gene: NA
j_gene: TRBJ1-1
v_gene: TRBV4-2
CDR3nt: TGTGCCAGCAGCCGAGGGATTGAAGCTTTCTTT
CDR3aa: CASSRGIEAFF

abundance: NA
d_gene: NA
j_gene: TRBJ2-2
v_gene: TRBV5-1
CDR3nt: TGCGCCAGCAGCTTACTTGCCGGGGAGCTGTTTTTT
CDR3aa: CASSLLAGELFF

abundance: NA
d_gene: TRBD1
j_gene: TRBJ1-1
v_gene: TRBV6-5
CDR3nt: TGTGCCAGCAGCCGTTTCGGGACAGGTGAGACTGAAGCTTTCTTT
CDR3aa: CASSRFGTGETEAFF

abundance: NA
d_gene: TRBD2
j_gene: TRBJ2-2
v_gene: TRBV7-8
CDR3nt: TGTGCCAGCAGCTTACTAGCGGGGGGTGTCACCGGGGAGCTGTTTTTT
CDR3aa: CASSLLAGGVTGELFF

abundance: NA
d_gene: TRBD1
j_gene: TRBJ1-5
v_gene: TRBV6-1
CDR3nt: TGTGCCAGCAGTGAAAGGGGACAGGGAATTCAGCCCCAGCATTTT
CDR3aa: CASSERGQGIQPQHF

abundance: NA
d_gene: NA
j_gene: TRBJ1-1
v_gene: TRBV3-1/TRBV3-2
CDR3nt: TGTGCCAGCAGCCACGAGGTGAACACTGAAGCTTTCTTT
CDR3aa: CASSHEVNTEAFF

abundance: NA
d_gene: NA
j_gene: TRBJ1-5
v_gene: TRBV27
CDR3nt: TGTGCCAGCAGTTTACGGGGGACAACTCAGCCCCAGCATTTT
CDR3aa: CASSLRGTTQPQHF

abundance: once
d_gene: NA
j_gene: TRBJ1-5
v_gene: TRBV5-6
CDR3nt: TGTGCCAGCACAAAAAGGGGGGGTCCGCCCCAGCATTTT
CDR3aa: CASTKRGGPPQHF

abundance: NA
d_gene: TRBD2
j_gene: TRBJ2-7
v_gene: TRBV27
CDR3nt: TGTGCCAGCAGTTTCGCTCAGGGGCGGGGGGCGTACGAGCAGTACTTC
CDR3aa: CASSFAQGRGAYEQYF

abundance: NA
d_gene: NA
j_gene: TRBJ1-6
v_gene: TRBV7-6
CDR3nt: TGTGCCAGCAGCGTCGACAGCAGCCCTTATAATTCACCCCTCCACTTT
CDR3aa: CASSVDSSPYNSPLHF

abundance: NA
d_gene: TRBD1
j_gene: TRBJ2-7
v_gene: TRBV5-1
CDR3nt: TGCGCCAGCAGGGAAGGACAGGGCTACGAGCAGTACTTC
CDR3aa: CASREGQGYEQYF

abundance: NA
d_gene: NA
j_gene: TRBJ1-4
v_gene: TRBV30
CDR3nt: TGTGCCTGGAGTGGAAGTGAAAAACTGTTTTTT
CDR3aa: CAWSGSEKLFF

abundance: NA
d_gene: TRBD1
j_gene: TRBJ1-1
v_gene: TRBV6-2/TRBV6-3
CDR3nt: TGTGCCAGCAGTCGCCCAGGGGGTAGTGAAGCTTTCTTT
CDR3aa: CASSRPGGSEAFF

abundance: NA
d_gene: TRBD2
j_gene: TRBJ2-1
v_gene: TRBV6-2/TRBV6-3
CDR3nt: TGTGCCAGCAGTCCCACGAGCGGGGGGGCTTGGGATGAGCAGTTCTTC
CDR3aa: CASSPTSGGAWDEQFF

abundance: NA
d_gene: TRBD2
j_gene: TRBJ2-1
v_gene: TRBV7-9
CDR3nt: TGTGCCAGCAGCTTAGAGGGACTAGGAGCCTACAATGAGCAGTTCTTC
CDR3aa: CASSLEGLGAYNEQFF

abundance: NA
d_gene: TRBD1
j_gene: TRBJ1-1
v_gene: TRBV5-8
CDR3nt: TGTGCCAGCGGCAGGGGGGGATTGAACACTGAAGCTTTCTTT
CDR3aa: CASGRGGLNTEAFF

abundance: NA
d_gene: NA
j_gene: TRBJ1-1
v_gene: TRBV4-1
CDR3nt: TGCGCCAGCAGCCCCAACCTTAGCCCTGAAGCTTTCTTT
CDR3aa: CASSPNLSPEAFF

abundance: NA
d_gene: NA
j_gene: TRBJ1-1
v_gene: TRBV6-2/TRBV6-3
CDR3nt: TGTGCCAGCAGTTACTCGAAACAGGGGAACACTGAAGCTTTCTTT
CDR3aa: CASSYSKQGNTEAFF

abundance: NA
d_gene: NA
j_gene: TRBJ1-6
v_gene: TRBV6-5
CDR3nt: TGTGCCAGCAGGTCAGACAGGTTCGGACCCCTCCACTTT
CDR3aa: CASRSDRFGPLHF

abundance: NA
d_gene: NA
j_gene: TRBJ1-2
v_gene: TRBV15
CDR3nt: TGTGCCACCAGCAGAGATCATGTGGCGGCAGTAAATGGCTACACCTTC
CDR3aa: CATSRDHVAAVNGYTF

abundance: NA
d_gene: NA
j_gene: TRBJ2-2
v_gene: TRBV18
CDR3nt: TGTGCCAGCTCACCTGACATGAACACCGGGGAGCTGTTTTTT
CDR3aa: CASSPDMNTGELFF

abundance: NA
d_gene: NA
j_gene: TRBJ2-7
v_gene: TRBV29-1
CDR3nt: TGCAGCGTGGTACAGGGATACGAGCAGTACTTC
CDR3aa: CSVVQGYEQYF

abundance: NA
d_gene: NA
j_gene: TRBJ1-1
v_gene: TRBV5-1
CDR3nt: TGCGCCAGCAGCTTGGATATGGCAAACACTGAAGCTTTCTTT
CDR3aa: CASSLDMANTEAFF

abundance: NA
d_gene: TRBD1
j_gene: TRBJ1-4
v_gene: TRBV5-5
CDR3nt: TGTGCCAGCGGACCCTTGACAGGGGATGAAAAACTGTTTTTT
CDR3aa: CASGPLTGDEKLFF

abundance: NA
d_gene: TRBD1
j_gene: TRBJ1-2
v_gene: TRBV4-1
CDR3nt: TGCGCCAGCAGCCATGCGGGGGTCGGACAGGCCTCAAACTATGGCTACACCTTC
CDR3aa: CASSHAGVGQASNYGYTF